This T cell receptor beta chain was found in a study of vaccination and CD4 T cells after COVID-19. The overall study: The study enrolled six male and four female convalescents, two of whom were Hispanic.

Treatment meaning: roughly 10-day PBMC culture with coronavirus spike peptide pools or control peptides (ViraFEST assay). This clonotype came up a few times. Its antigen is undetermined. An Oncomine TCR Beta short-read assay was used to sequence the DNA from cultured CD4+ T cells. From the PCR reads, TCRdb called clonotypes with MiXCR, one entry per CDR3 protein. The repertoire has roughly 8,900 distinct CDR3 sequences, about 31% of them found once; the top ten carry around 30%. This clonotype originated in a human donor with COVID-19. Sequencing was done on a sample of cultured CD4+ T cells from blood.

In DNA, the CDR3 is TGCAGTGCCACGGGACTAGCGTCGGATACGCAGTATTTT. Residues: CSATGLASDTQYF. The chain links TRBV20-1 to TRBJ2-3, with 10 bases matching TRBD2. Looked up from germline, CDR1 is DFQATT and CDR2 is SNEGSKA (reference sequence). V lost 6 bases to trimming and J lost 6 bases; unmatched junction nucleotides: 6. CDR3 length: 13 residues.